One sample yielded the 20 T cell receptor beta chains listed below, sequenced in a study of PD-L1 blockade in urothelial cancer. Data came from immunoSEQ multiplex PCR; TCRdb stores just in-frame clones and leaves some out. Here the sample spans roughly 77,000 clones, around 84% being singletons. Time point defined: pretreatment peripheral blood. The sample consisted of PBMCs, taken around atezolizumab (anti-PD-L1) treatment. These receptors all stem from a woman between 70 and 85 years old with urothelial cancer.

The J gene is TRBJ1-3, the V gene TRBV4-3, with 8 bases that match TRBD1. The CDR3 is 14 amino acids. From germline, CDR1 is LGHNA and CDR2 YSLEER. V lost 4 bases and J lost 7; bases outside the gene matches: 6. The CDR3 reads CASSRSQGANTIYF. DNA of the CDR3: TGCGCCAGCAGCCGCTCGCAGGGGGCCAACACCATATATTTT.

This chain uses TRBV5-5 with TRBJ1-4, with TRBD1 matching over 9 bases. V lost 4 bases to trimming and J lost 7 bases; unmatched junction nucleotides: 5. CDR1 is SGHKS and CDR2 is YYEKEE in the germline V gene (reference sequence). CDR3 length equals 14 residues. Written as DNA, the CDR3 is TGTGCCAGCAGCGTACAGGGGGCGGTTGAAAAACTGTTTTTT. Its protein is CASSVQGAVEKLFF.

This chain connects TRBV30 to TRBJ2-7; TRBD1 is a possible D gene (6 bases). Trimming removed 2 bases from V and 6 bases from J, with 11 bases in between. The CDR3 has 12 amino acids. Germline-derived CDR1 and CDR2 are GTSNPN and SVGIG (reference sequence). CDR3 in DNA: TGTGCCTGGAGTCGACAGGTCGGCGAGCAGTACTTC. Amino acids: CAWSRQVGEQYF.

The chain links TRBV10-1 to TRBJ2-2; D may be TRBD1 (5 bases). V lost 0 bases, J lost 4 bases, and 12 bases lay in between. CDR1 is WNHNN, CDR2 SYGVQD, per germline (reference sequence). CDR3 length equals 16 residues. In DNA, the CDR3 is TGCGCCAGCAGTGAGTCTGGCCAGGGTACCACCGGGGAGCTGTTTTTT. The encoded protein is CASSESGQGTTGELFF.

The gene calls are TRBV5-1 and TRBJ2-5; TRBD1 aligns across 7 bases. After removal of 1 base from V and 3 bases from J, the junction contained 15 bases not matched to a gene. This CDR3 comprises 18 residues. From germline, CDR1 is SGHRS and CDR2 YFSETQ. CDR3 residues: CASSLRPPGQSSKETQYF. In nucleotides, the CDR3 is TGCGCCAGCAGCTTGCGCCCCCCGGGACAGAGCTCAAAAGAGACCCAGTACTTC.

DNA for the CDR3: TGTGCCAGCAGCTTAACAGGGGCACACAATGAGCAGTTCTTC. As protein: CASSLTGAHNEQFF. The chain couples TRBV5-4 to TRBJ2-1; 7 nucleotides match TRBD1. V lost 2 bases to trimming and J lost 5 bases; unmatched junction nucleotides: 4. CDR1 is SGHNT and CDR2 is YYREEE in the germline V gene (reference sequence). This CDR3 is 14 amino acids long.

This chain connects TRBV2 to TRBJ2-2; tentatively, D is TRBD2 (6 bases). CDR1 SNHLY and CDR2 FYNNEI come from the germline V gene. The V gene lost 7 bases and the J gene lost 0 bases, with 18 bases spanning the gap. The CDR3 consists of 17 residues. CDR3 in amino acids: CASTGRPGGPNTGELFF. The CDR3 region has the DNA TGTGCCAGCACCGGACGACCCGGAGGGCCGAACACCGGGGAGCTGTTTTTT.

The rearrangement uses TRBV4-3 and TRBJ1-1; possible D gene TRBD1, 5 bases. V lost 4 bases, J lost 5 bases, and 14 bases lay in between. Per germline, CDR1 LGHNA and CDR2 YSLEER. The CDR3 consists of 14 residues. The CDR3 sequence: CASSLSYGGTEAFF. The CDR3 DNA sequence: TGCGCCAGCAGCCTCAGCTACGGGGGTACTGAAGCTTTCTTT.

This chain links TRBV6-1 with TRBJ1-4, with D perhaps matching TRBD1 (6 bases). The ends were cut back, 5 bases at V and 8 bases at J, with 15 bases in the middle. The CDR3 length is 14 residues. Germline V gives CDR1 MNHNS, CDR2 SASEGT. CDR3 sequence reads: CASSLTGIWEKLFF. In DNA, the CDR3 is TGTGCCAGCAGTCTTACAGGGATTTGGGAAAAACTGTTTTTT.

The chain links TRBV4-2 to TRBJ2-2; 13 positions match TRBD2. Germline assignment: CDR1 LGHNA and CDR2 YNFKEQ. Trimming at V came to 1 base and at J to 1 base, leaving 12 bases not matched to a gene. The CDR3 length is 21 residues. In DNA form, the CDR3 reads TGTGCCAGCAGCCAAGGTGGGGGGAGACTAGCGGGGGGCCGGAACACCGGGGAGCTGTTTTTT. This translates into CASSQGGGRLAGGRNTGELFF.

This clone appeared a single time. CDR3 DNA: TGCGCCAGCAGCTTGTATAATTCGGACGAGCAGTACTTC. Protein: CASSLYNSDEQYF. The gene calls are TRBV5-1 and TRBJ2-7; D is uncertain. The germline V gene has CDR1 SGHRS and CDR2 YFSETQ. The CDR3 runs 13 residues. V was trimmed by 1 base and J by 5 bases, leaving 10 bases between them.

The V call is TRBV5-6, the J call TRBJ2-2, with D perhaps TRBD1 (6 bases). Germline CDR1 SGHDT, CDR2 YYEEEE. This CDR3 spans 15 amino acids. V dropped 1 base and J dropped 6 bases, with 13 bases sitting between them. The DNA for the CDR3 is TGTGCCAGCAGCTTGATAACAGGGCCAGCCGGGGAGCTGTTTTTT. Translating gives CASSLITGPAGELFF.

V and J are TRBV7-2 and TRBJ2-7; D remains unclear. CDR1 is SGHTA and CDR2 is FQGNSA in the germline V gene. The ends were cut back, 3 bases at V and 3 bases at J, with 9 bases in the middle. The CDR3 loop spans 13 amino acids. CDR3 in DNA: TGTGCCAGCAGCTTTCGTCAGTTCTACGAGCAGTACTTC. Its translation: CASSFRQFYEQYF.

The CDR3 loop is CASSYRVGAGESYNEQFF. CDR3 in DNA: TGTGCCAGCAGCTACCGCGTAGGAGCGGGAGAGTCCTACAATGAGCAGTTCTTC. The chain combines TRBV7-9 with TRBJ2-1; 8 bases fit TRBD2. The CDR3 is 18 amino acids. V lost 4 bases and J lost 1; bases outside the gene matches: 12. Germline V gene data show CDR1 as SEHNR and CDR2 as FQNEAQ (reference sequence).

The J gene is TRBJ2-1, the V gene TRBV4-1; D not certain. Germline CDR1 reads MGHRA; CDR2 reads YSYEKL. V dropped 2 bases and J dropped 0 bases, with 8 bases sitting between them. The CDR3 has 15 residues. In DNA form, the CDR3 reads TGCGCCAGCAGCCAACAGGCGAGCTCCTACAATGAGCAGTTCTTC. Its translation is CASSQQASSYNEQFF.

The DNA of the CDR3 is TGCGCCAGCAGCAAGGGACAGGATGGAAACACCATATATTTT. It codes for CASSKGQDGNTIYF. The chain is built from TRBV5-1 and TRBJ1-3; 8 bases align to TRBD1. CDR1 is SGHRS, CDR2 YFSETQ, per germline. The CDR3 sequence is 14 residues long. V shed 4 bases, J shed 3 bases, and the junction held 3 bases outside the gene matches.

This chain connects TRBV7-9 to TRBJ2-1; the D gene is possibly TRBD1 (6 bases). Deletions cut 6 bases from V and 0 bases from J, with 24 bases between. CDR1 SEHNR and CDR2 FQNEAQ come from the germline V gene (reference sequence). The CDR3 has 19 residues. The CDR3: CASSELGALGGRSYNEQFF. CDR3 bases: TGTGCCAGCAGTGAATTAGGGGCCTTAGGGGGACGCTCCTACAATGAGCAGTTCTTC.

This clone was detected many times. The CDR3 region has the DNA TGTGCCAGCAGCGCAAACAGGGGACTGAATGAAAAACTGTTTTTT. Encoded protein: CASSANRGLNEKLFF. The V gene is TRBV5-4, the J gene TRBJ1-4, with TRBD1 matching 7 bases. The V segment lost 4 bases and the J segment 5 bases; nucleotides outside the gene matches: 8. Per germline, CDR1 SGHNT and CDR2 YYREEE (reference sequence). The CDR3 has 15 amino acids.

As DNA, the CDR3 is TGTGCCAGCAGCAGACTAGCGGGGTCAGATACGCAGTATTTT. It translates to CASSRLAGSDTQYF. The chain joins TRBV6-5 to TRBJ2-3, with 11 bases that match TRBD2. Germline values: CDR1 MNHEY, CDR2 SVGAGI. This CDR3 contains 14 residues. The J segment lost 4 bases and the V segment lost 6 bases, leaving 3 bases of the junction unmatched.

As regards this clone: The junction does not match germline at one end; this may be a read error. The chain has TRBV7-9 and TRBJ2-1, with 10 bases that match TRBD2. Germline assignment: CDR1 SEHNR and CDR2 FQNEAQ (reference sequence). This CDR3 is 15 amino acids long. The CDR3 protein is CASSLAGEYQYEQFF. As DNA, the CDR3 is TGTGCCAGCAGCCTAGCGGGAGAATATCAGTATGAGCAGTTCTTC.